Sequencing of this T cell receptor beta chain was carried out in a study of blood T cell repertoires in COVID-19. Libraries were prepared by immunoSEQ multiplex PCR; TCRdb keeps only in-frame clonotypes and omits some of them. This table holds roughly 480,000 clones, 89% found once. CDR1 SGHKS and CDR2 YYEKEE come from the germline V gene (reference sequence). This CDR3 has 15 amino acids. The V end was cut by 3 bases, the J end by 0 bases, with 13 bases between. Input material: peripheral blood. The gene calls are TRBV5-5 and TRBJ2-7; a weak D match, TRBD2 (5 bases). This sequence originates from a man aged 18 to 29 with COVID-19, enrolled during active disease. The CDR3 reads CASSSPYRDSYEQYF. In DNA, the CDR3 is TGTGCCAGCAGCTCCCCTTACCGGGACTCCTACGAGCAGTACTTC.